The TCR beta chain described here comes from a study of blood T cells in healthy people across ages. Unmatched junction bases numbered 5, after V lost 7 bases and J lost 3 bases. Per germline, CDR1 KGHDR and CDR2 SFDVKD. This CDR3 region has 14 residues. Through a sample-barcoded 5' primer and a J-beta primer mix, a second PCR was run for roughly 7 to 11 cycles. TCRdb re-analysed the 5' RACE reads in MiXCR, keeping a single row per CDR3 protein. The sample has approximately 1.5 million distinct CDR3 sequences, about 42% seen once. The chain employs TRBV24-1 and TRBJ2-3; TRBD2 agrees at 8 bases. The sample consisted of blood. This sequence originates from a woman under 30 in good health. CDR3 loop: CATSSSGGTDTQYF. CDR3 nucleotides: TGTGCCACCAGCTCCAGCGGGGGAACAGATACGCAGTATTTT.